Below, 31 T cell receptor beta chains from the same sample are listed, as sequenced in a study of regulatory T cells in long-lasting Graves disease. Time point: newly diagnosed GD, antithyroid drugs for less than 3 months. Preparation of the TCR library used RNA extracted from PBMCs. Building the TCR beta libraries relied on iRepertoire HTBI primers, and CDR3 regions underwent Arm-PCR. One entry per CDR3 protein, called by TCRdb with MiXCR from the multiplex PCR reads. This sample has 400,000 to 500,000 distinct CDR3 sequences, with 12% to 15% found just once. The same data also contributed to another study, on T cells in Graves' hyperthyroidism and ophthalmopathy.

The sample consisted of peripheral blood mononuclear cells (PBMCs), taken at new diagnosis, from a patient treated with antithyroid drugs. The receptors derive from a woman aged 45-65 years with Graves disease.

The chain links TRBV9 to TRBJ2-5; no firm D call. Germline CDR1 reads SGDLS; CDR2 reads YYNGEE. The CDR3 is 15 residues long. The ends were cut back, 0 bases at V and 3 bases at J, with 12 bases in the middle. The CDR3 loop is CASSVGVGSEETQYF. The CDR3 region has the DNA TGTGCCAGCAGCGTAGGTGTGGGGTCAGAAGAGACCCAGTACTTC.

This clonotype has ten or more counts. The chain employs TRBV2 and TRBJ1-1, with D tentatively TRBD1 (5 bases). The germline V and J ends were trimmed by 8 bases and 1 base, with 20 bases remaining between them. This CDR3 comprises 16 residues. Germline CDR1 and CDR2: SNHLY and FYNNEI. CDR3 loop: CASRRGGSTQNTEAFF. The CDR3 region has the DNA TGTGCCAGCCGACGCGGGGGGAGCACCCAGAACACTGAAGCTTTCTTT.

The rearrangement uses TRBV7-3 and TRBJ2-2; 8 bases are shared with TRBD2. Losses at the gene ends were 4 bases for V and 2 bases for J; bases not matched to a gene: 9. Germline CDR1 is SGHTA and CDR2 is FQGTGA. The CDR3 is made up of 17 amino acids. The CDR3 DNA follows: TGTGCCAGCAGCTCCAGGCCGGCGGGAGGTAACACCGGGGAGCTGTTTTTT. Translated, it gives CASSSRPAGGNTGELFF. Based on the CDR3 plus reference TRBV7-3 and TRBJ2-2, the full variable domain is GAGVSQTPSNKVTEKGKYVELRCDPISGHTALYWYRQSLGQGPEFLIYFQGTGAADDSGLPNDRFFAVRPEGSVSTLKIQRTERGDSAVYLCASSSRPAGGNTGELFFGEGSRLTVL.

In this sample, this clonotype turned up many times. This sequence joins TRBV5-1 and TRBJ1-1, with TRBD1 matching 10 bases. In germline, CDR1 is SGHRS, CDR2 YFSETQ. This CDR3 spans 16 amino acids. The J segment lost 4 bases and the V segment lost 0 bases, leaving 6 bases of the junction unmatched. The CDR3 here is CASSLVPGQGTTEAFF. In DNA form, the CDR3 reads TGCGCCAGCAGCTTGGTGCCGGGACAGGGGACCACTGAAGCTTTCTTT.

In this sample, this clonotype turned up many times. The gene calls are TRBV10-1 and TRBJ2-1; D may be TRBD1 (6 bases). The germline V gene has CDR1 WNHNN and CDR2 SYGVQD (reference sequence). V shed 3 bases and J shed 0 bases, with 12 bases lying between them. This CDR3 comprises 16 residues. The CDR3 sequence: CASSENTGSSYNEQFF. The CDR3 DNA is TGCGCCAGCAGTGAAAACACAGGGAGCTCCTACAATGAGCAGTTCTTC.

The V call is TRBV10-1, the J call TRBJ2-2; no reliable D call. Germline loops: CDR1 WNHNN, CDR2 SYGVQD (reference sequence). This CDR3 is built from 12 residues. V was trimmed by 5 bases and J by 8 bases, leaving 9 bases between them. The CDR3 bases are TGCGCCAGCAGTCGAGTCTTGGGGGAGCTGTTTTTT. Translated, it gives CASSRVLGELFF.

The genes are TRBV6-2 or TRBV6-3 and TRBJ2-5; no reliable D call. Germline V gives CDR1 MNHEY, CDR2 SVGEGT. Trimming cost V 4 bases and J 2 bases, with 29 bases left between them. The CDR3 has 20 residues. CDR3 in amino acids: CASSLTGDMAHPAKQETQYF. The CDR3 nucleotides are TGTGCCAGCAGTTTAACCGGAGACATGGCACACCCAGCAAAACAAGAGACCCAGTACTTC.

There are many counts of this clonotype. The CDR3 sequence is CASSPRTGASETQYF. CDR3 in DNA: TGTGCCAGCAGCCCACGGACAGGGGCGAGCGAGACCCAGTACTTC. The rearrangement uses TRBV28 and TRBJ2-5, with 9 bases that match TRBD1. This CDR3 has 15 amino acids. CDR1 is MDHEN, CDR2 SYDVKM, per germline. The junction had 10 bases not matched to a gene; V was cut back by 6 bases and J by 5 bases. The variable domain in full, completed from reference TRBV28 and TRBJ2-5, reads DVKVTQSSRYLVKRTGEKVFLECVQDMDHENMFWYRQDPGLGLRLIYFSYDVKMKEKGDIPEGYSVSREKKERFSLILESASTNQTSMYLCASSPRTGASETQYFGPGTRLLVL.

The chain recombines TRBV5-1 with TRBJ2-7; 14 bases are a match to TRBD2. V lost 4 bases to trimming and J lost 1 base; unmatched junction nucleotides: 22. CDR1 and CDR2 from the germline V gene are SGHRS and YFSETQ. CDR3 size: 22 residues. CDR3 protein: CASSRVPGLSSGTSGSSYEQYF. The CDR3, as DNA: TGCGCCAGCAGCCGCGTCCCGGGACTTTCCTCCGGGACTAGCGGGAGTTCCTACGAGCAGTACTTC.

In this sample, this clonotype turned up many times. The J gene is TRBJ1-4, the V gene TRBV10-2; D perhaps matches TRBD1 (5 bases). CDR1 and CDR2 from the germline V gene are WSHSY and SAAADI. The CDR3 totals 14 residues. Trimming shortened V by 3 bases and J by 8 bases, and 13 bases separated the two germline ends. This chain's CDR3 is CASSEWGMREKLFF. The CDR3, as DNA: TGCGCCAGCAGTGAATGGGGGATGCGGGAAAAACTGTTTTTT.

This clonotype was observed at least ten times. The chain is built from TRBV28 and TRBJ2-1; 12 nucleotides line up with TRBD2. Germline loops: CDR1 MDHEN, CDR2 SYDVKM. Trimming took 6 bases from V and 7 from J; bases not matched to a gene: 10. The CDR3 length is 16 residues. The CDR3 here is CASRQGLAGIGNEQFF. CDR3 bases: TGTGCCAGCAGACAAGGACTAGCGGGAATAGGGAATGAGCAGTTCTTC.

The J gene is TRBJ1-5, the V gene TRBV9; D unclear. Trimming took off 4 bases at V and 0 bases at J, with 11 bases between the two ends. From germline, CDR1 is SGDLS and CDR2 YYNGEE. The CDR3 runs 15 residues. This CDR3 reads CASSPSSYSNQPQHF. CDR3 bases: TGTGCCAGCAGCCCCTCGTCGTATAGCAATCAGCCCCAGCATTTT.

This clonotype was recorded a few times. V usage is TRBV28 and J usage is TRBJ2-2; 9 positions match TRBD1. Germline CDR1 reads MDHEN; CDR2 reads SYDVKM. The V segment lost 7 bases and the J segment 5 bases; nucleotides outside the gene matches: 5. CDR3 length: 14 amino acids. CDR3 DNA: TGTGCCAGCACCCCGGACAGGGGAACCGGGGAGCTGTTTTTT. Translated: CASTPDRGTGELFF.

V and J are TRBV19 and TRBJ2-2; 11 bases fit TRBD2. The CDR3 is 17 amino acids. CDR1 and CDR2 (germline): LNHDA, SQIVND (reference sequence). V was pared by 9 bases and J by 5 bases, with 14 bases of the junction left unmatched. This chain's CDR3 is CASRVISGRDGTGELFF. The CDR3 region has the DNA TGTGCCAGCCGGGTTATTAGCGGGAGGGATGGGACCGGGGAGCTGTTTTTT.

The V and J genes are TRBV20-1 and TRBJ2-7; the D is unclear. Germline CDR1 and CDR2: DFQATT and SNEGSKA (reference sequence). The CDR3 extends over 14 amino acids. V was pared by 5 bases and J by 5 bases, with 19 bases between. The DNA of the CDR3 is TGCAGTGCTCAAGACTCCCCGTTATCGAACGAGCAGTACTTC. It translates to CSAQDSPLSNEQYF.

This clonotype has a handful of counts. The chain combines TRBV6-5 with TRBJ2-2, with 10 nucleotides matching TRBD1. This CDR3 comprises 17 residues. Germline V gives CDR1 MNHEY, CDR2 SVGAGI. V shed 1 base, J shed 3 bases, and the junction held 5 bases outside the gene matches. The CDR3 protein is CASSYLTGGAYTGELFF. DNA for the CDR3: TGTGCCAGCAGTTACTTGACAGGGGGCGCGTACACCGGGGAGCTGTTTTTT.

This clonotype turned up a few times. An end of the junction does not agree with germline; a read error may underlie this. This sequence joins TRBV28 and TRBJ1-1; maybe TRBD1 (5 bases). The CDR3 totals 15 residues. Germline CDR1 reads MDHEN; CDR2 reads SYDVKM. The CDR3 loop is CASSQVVGRGTEAFF. The DNA of the CDR3 is TGCGCCAGCAGCCAAGTTGTAGGGAGGGGCACTGAAGCTTTCTTT.

This clonotype appeared many times. V is TRBV5-6 and J is TRBJ2-3, with a possible D match to TRBD2 (6 bases). Trimming left V 3 bases short and J 4 bases short, with 21 bases between. The germline gives CDR1 SGHDT, CDR2 YYEEEE. The CDR3 sequence is 17 residues long. CDR3 in amino acids: CASSSRHGGEEADTQYF. The CDR3 DNA is TGTGCCAGCAGCTCCCGACATGGAGGGGAGGAGGCAGATACGCAGTATTTT.

V is TRBV6-1 and J is TRBJ1-6; 9 bases fit TRBD1. The length of the CDR3 is 15 residues. From germline, CDR1 is MNHNS and CDR2 SASEGT. The V and J ends lost 5 bases and 8 bases, in that order; junction bases with no gene match: 7. The CDR3 DNA follows: TGTGCCAGCAGTCGGCTGGACAGGGGTTATTCACCCCTCCACTTT. Protein product: CASSRLDRGYSPLHF.

V usage is TRBV6-1 and J usage is TRBJ2-1, with D possibly being TRBD2 (6 bases). V gave up 4 bases and J gave up 6 bases, with 10 bases separating them. CDR3 length equals 13 residues. Looked up from germline, CDR1 is MNHNS and CDR2 is SASEGT. This CDR3 is CASSARTTNEQFF. The CDR3 bases are TGTGCCAGCAGTGCGAGGACTACCAATGAGCAGTTCTTC.

With respect to this clonotype: A much more abundant neighbour one base away suggests this may be a read error. The CDR3 region is CASRLTGGNQETQYF. The CDR3, as DNA: TGCGCCAGCAGATTAACGGGAGGGAACCAAGAGACCCAGTACTTC. The V and J genes are TRBV10-2 and TRBJ2-5; 8 nucleotides match TRBD2. The germline CDR1 and CDR2 sequences are WSHSY and SAAADI. The CDR3 runs 15 residues. V trimming: 6 bases; J trimming: 0 bases; junction bases outside the gene matches: 6.

The chain employs TRBV30 and TRBJ1-6, with D perhaps matching TRBD1 (5 bases). This CDR3 is 13 amino acids long. Per germline, CDR1 GTSNPN and CDR2 SVGIG (reference sequence). Trimming pared 2 bases from V and 10 bases from J, leaving 12 bases between. CDR3 protein: CAWSFPGVSPLHF. The DNA of the CDR3 is TGTGCCTGGAGTTTTCCGGGGGTCTCACCCCTCCACTTT.

This clonotype was seen repeatedly, ten times or more. The chain uses TRBV2 and TRBJ2-7, with 9 positions matching TRBD1. Germline V gene sequence: CDR1 SNHLY, CDR2 FYNNEI. The CDR3 is made up of 13 amino acids. With 9 bases clipped from V and 9 bases from J, the junction kept 12 bases outside the gene matches. The DNA for the CDR3 is TGTGCCAGGCTAAAGACTACAGGGGGCCCGCAGTACTTC. Translation: CARLKTTGGPQYF.

This clonotype was detected ten times or more. The chain carries TRBV2 and TRBJ2-3, with D possibly TRBD2 on 5 matching bases. The CDR3 is 15 residues long. Trimming pared 6 bases from V and 0 bases from J, leaving 13 bases between. The germline V gene has CDR1 SNHLY and CDR2 FYNNEI. For the CDR3, the DNA is TGTGCCAGCAGCGGACTGCAGATCAGCACAGATACGCAGTATTTT. Translating it yields CASSGLQISTDTQYF.

This clonotype has ten or more counts. V gene TRBV14 combines with J gene TRBJ1-1; D is unclear. The CDR3 sequence is 14 residues long. The germline V gene has CDR1 SGHDN and CDR2 FVKESK. Trimming stripped 2 bases from V and 1 base from J, with 8 bases between. The CDR3 DNA reads TGTGCCAGCAGCCAATATGACCGGAACACTGAAGCTTTCTTT. Translation: CASSQYDRNTEAFF.

This clonotype was seen only a few times. The chain combines TRBV12-3 or TRBV12-4 with TRBJ1-3; no definite D call. The CDR3 extends over 13 amino acids. The V end was cut by 11 bases, the J end by 0 bases, with 11 bases between. CDR3 region: CAGMWDSGNTIYF. CDR3 DNA sequence: TGTGCCGGGATGTGGGACTCTGGAAACACCATATATTTT.

This clonotype was counted between two and nine times. The V gene is TRBV12-3 or TRBV12-4, the J gene TRBJ1-6, with 7 bases matching TRBD1. This CDR3 comprises 15 residues. V lost 2 bases to trimming and J lost 7 bases; unmatched junction nucleotides: 5. CDR3 protein: CASSLNQGVNSPLHF. The CDR3 region has the DNA TGTGCCAGCAGTTTAAATCAGGGGGTAAATTCACCCCTCCACTTT.

This clonotype was counted between two and nine times. One end of the junction is discordant with germline, which a read error may explain. V gene TRBV7-7 combines with J gene TRBJ2-2, with 8 bases aligning to TRBD1. The CDR3 sequence is 16 residues long. The V gene's germline CDR1 is SSHAT and CDR2 FNYEAQ (reference sequence). CDR3 DNA: TGTGCTAGCAGCTCCGACAGGGGTAGTTTGGCCGGGGAGCTGTTTTTT. Translating gives CASSSDRGSLAGELFF.

This clonotype was observed at least ten times. The CDR3 region is CASSPPGLAGVIGETQYF. The CDR3 DNA is TGTGCCAGCAGCCCGCCGGGACTAGCGGGAGTAATTGGAGAGACCCAGTACTTC. The chain uses TRBV7-2 and TRBJ2-5, with TRBD2 matching over 14 bases. Germline loops: CDR1 SGHTA, CDR2 FQGNSA. There are 18 residues in the CDR3. V lost 5 bases to trimming and J lost 4 bases; unmatched junction nucleotides: 12.

This chain uses TRBV5-5 with TRBJ2-7; TRBD2 matches 14 bases. The CDR3 totals 15 residues. The J segment lost 7 bases and the V segment lost 4 bases, leaving 7 bases of the junction unmatched. Per germline, CDR1 SGHKS and CDR2 YYEKEE (reference sequence). The CDR3 loop is CASSQGLAGAREQYF. The CDR3 bases are TGTGCCAGCAGCCAGGGACTAGCGGGAGCGCGGGAGCAGTACTTC. Full variable domain (remainder filled in from reference TRBV5-5 and TRBJ2-7): DAGVTQSPTHLIKTRGQQVTLRCSPISGHKSVSWYQQVLGQGPQFIFQYYEKEERGRGNFPDRFSARQFPNYSSELNVNALLLGDSALYLCASSQGLAGAREQYFGPGTRLTVT.

This clonotype was picked up many times. CDR3 DNA: TGTGCCAGCAGCCAAGAGGGGAGGTCCTACAATGAGCAGTTCTTC. Its protein is CASSQEGRSYNEQFF. The chain uses TRBV3-1 and TRBJ2-1, with D possibly TRBD2 on 6 matching bases. V gave up 0 bases and J gave up 1 base, with 7 bases separating them. Per germline, CDR1 LGHDT and CDR2 YNNKEL (reference sequence). The CDR3 has 15 residues.